This passage covers 31 T cell receptor beta chains from one sample sequenced in a study of cytomegalovirus exposure and HLA in healthy donors. Repertoires were generated with immunoSEQ multiplex PCR, while TCRdb's copy carries only in-frame clones and drops some. The sample holds approximately 280,000 clones, 85% to 90% seen once. The sample consisted of PBMCs. These receptors all stem from a woman between 18 and 29 years old in good health and CMV-seronegative.

The gene calls are TRBV9 and TRBJ2-5; D might be TRBD2 (5 bases). The germline V gene has CDR1 SGDLS and CDR2 YYNGEE. Trimming took off 5 bases at V and 3 bases at J, with 11 bases between the two ends. The CDR3 runs to 13 residues. CDR3 nucleotide sequence: TGTGCCAGCAGTATATCGGGGAAAGAGACCCAGTACTTC. Amino acids: CASSISGKETQYF.

The chain uses TRBV6-5 and TRBJ1-1, with unresolved D. The V end was cut by 2 bases, the J end by 9 bases, with 7 bases between. CDR1 is MNHEY, CDR2 SVGAGI, per germline. This CDR3 is 11 amino acids long. CDR3 amino acids: CASSYRSKAFF. The CDR3 nucleotides read TGTGCCAGCAGTTACCGGTCGAAAGCTTTCTTT.

In its sample, this clone was seen once. The chain uses TRBV9 and TRBJ1-1, with D perhaps TRBD1 (6 bases). The CDR3 is made up of 18 amino acids. Trimming left V 4 bases short and J 0 bases short, with 22 bases between. Germline-derived CDR1 and CDR2 are SGDLS and YYNGEE. CDR3 region: CASSPSGTPRAVNTEAFF. CDR3 bases: TGTGCCAGCAGCCCATCCGGGACACCGAGGGCAGTGAACACTGAAGCTTTCTTT.

The chain recombines TRBV27 with TRBJ2-2; TRBD2 matches at 11 bases. The CDR3 length is 16 residues. The J segment lost 6 bases and the V segment lost 3 bases, leaving 6 bases of the junction unmatched. Germline CDR1 is MNHEY and CDR2 is SMNVEV (reference sequence). CDR3 bases: TGTGCCAGCAGTTTGACTAGCGGGAATCCTGCCGGGGAGCTGTTTTTT. Its translation: CASSLTSGNPAGELFF.

This chain uses TRBV11-2 with TRBJ1-2, with D maybe TRBD1 (6 bases). Looked up from germline, CDR1 is SGHAT and CDR2 is FQNNGV. The CDR3 covers 15 residues. V lost 1 base to trimming and J lost 2 bases, with 11 bases between them. The CDR3: CASSLVPGENYGYTF. The DNA for the CDR3 is TGTGCCAGCAGCTTAGTACCAGGGGAGAACTATGGCTACACCTTC.

J is TRBJ2-1 and V is TRBV28; 13 bases align to TRBD2. The CDR3 extends over 17 amino acids. In germline, CDR1 is MDHEN, CDR2 SYDVKM. J gave up 0 bases and V 7 bases, and 6 bases lay outside the gene matches. The CDR3 DNA sequence: TGTGCCAGCAAGGGACTAGCGGGATACAACTCCTACAATGAGCAGTTCTTC. This sequence encodes CASKGLAGYNSYNEQFF.

V and J are TRBV2 and TRBJ2-1, with TRBD2 matching over 10 bases. Trimming cost V 6 bases and J 5 bases; bases outside gene matches: 10. CDR3 length: 16 amino acids. Germline CDR1 SNHLY, CDR2 FYNNEI. The CDR3 DNA reads as TGTGCCAGCAGAACCGACCTTAGCGGGAGGAACAATGAGCAGTTCTTC. Amino acid sequence: CASRTDLSGRNNEQFF.

V is TRBV28 and J is TRBJ1-5, with D hard to call. This CDR3 is built from 16 residues. V was cut by 7 bases and J by 0 bases, with 16 bases left in between. The germline gives CDR1 MDHEN, CDR2 SYDVKM. CDR3 coding DNA: TGTGCCAGCATAAATCTTCCCCAGAATAGCAATCAGCCCCAGCATTTT. As protein: CASINLPQNSNQPQHF.

J is TRBJ2-1 and V is TRBV28, with 10 nucleotides matching TRBD2. Germline V gives CDR1 MDHEN, CDR2 SYDVKM. Trimming removed 5 bases from V and 6 bases from J; junction bases left unmatched: 4. The CDR3 is made up of 14 amino acids. This CDR3 is CASSDRTSGNEQFF. CDR3 DNA sequence: TGTGCCAGCAGTGACAGGACTAGCGGCAATGAGCAGTTCTTC.

The chain links TRBV2 to TRBJ2-2; 7 positions match TRBD2. Germline-derived CDR1 and CDR2 are SNHLY and FYNNEI. V trimming: 2 bases; J trimming: 4 bases; junction bases outside the gene matches: 7. The CDR3 extends over 16 amino acids. The CDR3 sequence is CASSEWGRDPTGELFF. For the CDR3, the DNA is TGTGCCAGCAGTGAATGGGGGAGGGACCCCACCGGGGAGCTGTTTTTT.

V is TRBV28 and J is TRBJ2-7; a weak D match, TRBD2 (5 bases). The CDR3 loop spans 15 amino acids. CDR1 and CDR2 from the germline V gene are MDHEN and SYDVKM. The V end lost 4 bases, the J end lost 0 bases, and 13 bases lay between the germline ends. This CDR3 reads CASSSTGIYSYEQYF. The CDR3 DNA reads TGTGCCAGCAGTTCAACCGGGATCTACTCCTACGAGCAGTACTTC.

This clone was detected only once. The V and J genes are TRBV19 and TRBJ2-6, with D possibly matching TRBD1 (6 bases). Germline CDR1 and CDR2: LNHDA and SQIVND (reference sequence). V was pared by 10 bases and J by 0 bases, with 16 bases between. The CDR3 extends over 16 amino acids. CDR3 amino acids: CATHVTGNSGANVLTF. The CDR3 bases are TGTGCCACTCATGTGACAGGCAACTCTGGGGCCAACGTCCTGACTTTC.

The rearrangement links TRBV2 to TRBJ2-3, with a possible D match to TRBD2 (6 bases). This CDR3 is 14 amino acids long. V lost 7 bases to trimming and J lost 0 bases, with 11 bases between them. Germline values: CDR1 SNHLY, CDR2 FYNNEI. The CDR3 region is CASISGGSTDTQYF. The CDR3 DNA is TGTGCCAGCATTAGCGGTGGTAGCACAGATACGCAGTATTTT.

This clone was found once. This chain links TRBV9 with TRBJ1-5, with 9 bases matching TRBD1. Unmatched junction bases numbered 8, after V lost 7 bases and J lost 3 bases. The germline CDR1 and CDR2 sequences are SGDLS and YYNGEE. The CDR3 has 15 amino acids. The CDR3 DNA sequence: TGTGCCAGCGCAGAGACAGGGGGGACCAATCAGCCCCAGCATTTT. The encoded protein is CASAETGGTNQPQHF.

The rearrangement joins TRBV14 to TRBJ1-2; TRBD1 matches at 9 bases. Trimming took 4 bases from V and 2 from J; bases not matched to a gene: 5. The germline V gene encodes CDR1 SGHDN and CDR2 FVKESK. The CDR3 sequence is 15 residues long. This chain's CDR3 is CASSPDRGGNYGYTF. In DNA form, the CDR3 reads TGTGCCAGCAGCCCGGACAGGGGAGGGAACTATGGCTACACCTTC.

The chain employs TRBV19 and TRBJ1-5; no reliable D call. V lost 1 base and J lost 0, with 7 bases in between. The V gene's germline CDR1 is LNHDA and CDR2 SQIVND (reference sequence). The CDR3 is made up of 15 amino acids. The CDR3 region has the DNA TGTGCCAGTAGTATAGTCGCGCTTAGCAATCAGCCCCAGCATTTT. Amino acid sequence: CASSIVALSNQPQHF. The full variable domain, its missing parts supplied by reference TRBV19 and TRBJ1-5, is DGGITQSPKYLFRKEGQNVTLSCEQNLNHDAMYWYRQDPGQGLRLIYYSQIVNDFQKGDIAEGYSVSREKKESFPLTVTSAQKNPTAFYLCASSIVALSNQPQHFGDGTRLSIL.

The rearrangement links TRBV7-9 to TRBJ2-7; no clear D gene. This CDR3 is 12 amino acids long. V was clipped by 3 bases and J by 5 bases, with 8 bases between them. Germline V lookup: CDR1 SEHNR, CDR2 FQNEAQ (reference sequence). The CDR3 region is CASSFRFHEQYF. The CDR3 DNA is TGTGCCAGCAGCTTCAGGTTCCACGAGCAGTACTTC.

The V call is TRBV28, the J call TRBJ2-2; D is perhaps TRBD2 (5 bases). V shed 3 bases and J shed 6 bases, with 11 bases lying between them. Per the germline V gene, CDR1 is MDHEN and CDR2 is SYDVKM. This CDR3 spans 14 amino acids. CDR3 in amino acids: CASSLTRASGELFF. The CDR3 region has the DNA TGTGCCAGCAGTTTGACGAGGGCATCCGGGGAGCTGTTTTTT. The full variable domain, completed using reference TRBV28 and TRBJ2-2, is DVKVTQSSRYLVKRTGEKVFLECVQDMDHENMFWYRQDPGLGLRLIYFSYDVKMKEKGDIPEGYSVSREKKERFSLILESASTNQTSMYLCASSLTRASGELFFGEGSRLTVL.

The chain employs TRBV30 and TRBJ2-5, with a possible D match to TRBD2 (5 bases). Trimming pared 5 bases from V and 13 bases from J, leaving 17 bases between. The germline CDR1 and CDR2 sequences are GTSNPN and SVGIG (reference sequence). The CDR3 is 11 residues long. CDR3 nucleotide sequence: TGTGCCTGGGCTAGCAAGCGGAGCCCGTACTTC. Translated, it gives CAWASKRSPYF.

The genes are TRBV19 and TRBJ2-7; 9 bases match TRBD1. The germline V gene has CDR1 LNHDA and CDR2 SQIVND (reference sequence). The CDR3 runs 15 residues. V was pared by 1 base and J by 2 bases, with 3 bases of the junction left unmatched. The chain's CDR3 is CASSIVGTGTYEQYF. Written as DNA, the CDR3 is TGTGCCAGTAGTATAGTAGGGACAGGGACCTACGAGCAGTACTTC.

The V gene is TRBV28, the J gene TRBJ2-2; 7 nucleotides align to TRBD1. Per germline, CDR1 MDHEN and CDR2 SYDVKM. There are 14 residues in the CDR3. V was pared by 6 bases and J by 3 bases, with 4 bases of the junction left unmatched. CDR3: CASRGTVDTGELFF. In DNA form, the CDR3 reads TGTGCCAGCAGGGGGACAGTCGACACCGGGGAGCTGTTTTTT. The entire variable domain, with the rest obtained from reference TRBV28 and TRBJ2-2, is as follows: DVKVTQSSRYLVKRTGEKVFLECVQDMDHENMFWYRQDPGLGLRLIYFSYDVKMKEKGDIPEGYSVSREKKERFSLILESASTNQTSMYLCASRGTVDTGELFFGEGSRLTVL.

This chain uses TRBV29-1 with TRBJ2-7, with D perhaps TRBD2 (5 bases). Germline CDR1 SQVTM, CDR2 ANQGSEA. The CDR3 extends over 11 amino acids. V lost 4 bases to trimming and J lost 3 bases, with 7 bases between them. The CDR3 reads CSVVEGYEQYF. The CDR3 region has the DNA TGCAGCGTTGTCGAGGGCTACGAGCAGTACTTC.

In DNA form, the CDR3 reads TGTGCCAGCAGCTTGTGGCGGGGAAACAATGAGCAGTTCTTC. Translated, it gives CASSLWRGNNEQFF. J is TRBJ2-1 and V is TRBV5-4; maybe TRBD2 (6 bases). Trimming left V 1 base short and J 5 bases short, with 10 bases between. Germline assignment: CDR1 SGHNT and CDR2 YYREEE (reference sequence). CDR3 length: 14 residues.

The chain has TRBV27 and TRBJ2-1; TRBD2 matches 13 bases. Germline CDR1 reads MNHEY; CDR2 reads SMNVEV (reference sequence). The ends lost 0 bases at V and 9 bases at J; junction bases unmatched: 8. This CDR3 contains 17 residues. CDR3 sequence reads: CASSLSSGLAGRSEQFF. The CDR3 region has the DNA TGTGCCAGCAGTTTATCGTCGGGACTAGCGGGACGTAGTGAGCAGTTCTTC.

For the CDR3, the DNA is TGTGCCAGCAGCTTCCCCGGACAGGGGGCGGATTCACCCCTCCACTTT. Protein product: CASSFPGQGADSPLHF. This chain joins TRBV7-2 and TRBJ1-6; 11 bases map to TRBD1. The CDR3 runs 16 residues. Germline V gene data show CDR1 as SGHTA and CDR2 as FQGNSA. V shed 3 bases, J shed 8 bases, and the junction held 6 bases outside the gene matches.

In this sample, this clone turned up a few times. The chain joins TRBV6-5 to TRBJ1-2; TRBD1 is a possible D gene (5 bases). The CDR3 is 14 residues long. Germline-derived CDR1 and CDR2 are MNHEY and SVGAGI. The germline V and J ends were trimmed by 4 bases and 4 bases, with 13 bases remaining between them. The CDR3 region is CASSSFSGPYGYTF. CDR3 nucleotides: TGTGCCAGCAGTTCATTTTCAGGGCCCTATGGCTACACCTTC.

The chain recombines TRBV5-1 with TRBJ2-1; the D gene is possibly TRBD2 (5 bases). Looked up from germline, CDR1 is SGHRS and CDR2 is YFSETQ. The CDR3 length is 14 residues. Trimming pared 0 bases from V and 7 bases from J, leaving 11 bases between. This chain's CDR3 is CASSLGSRVNEQFF. The CDR3, as DNA: TGCGCCAGCAGCTTGGGGTCGAGGGTAAATGAGCAGTTCTTC.

V and J are TRBV19 and TRBJ1-5, with TRBD1 as a possible D gene (5 bases). Germline values: CDR1 LNHDA, CDR2 SQIVND (reference sequence). Trimming cost V 4 bases and J 0 bases, with 10 bases left between them. The CDR3 runs to 15 residues. CDR3 nucleotide sequence: TGTGCCAGTAGTAATCGACAGTATAGCAATCAGCCCCAGCATTTT. It translates to CASSNRQYSNQPQHF.

This sequence joins TRBV30 and TRBJ1-5, with TRBD1 identical over 8 bases. This CDR3 is 17 amino acids long. The trim removed 0 bases at V and 1 base at J, leaving 8 bases unmatched. The germline V gene has CDR1 GTSNPN and CDR2 SVGIG (reference sequence). The chain's CDR3 is CAWSVPDRGDSNQPQHF. CDR3 sequence (DNA): TGTGCCTGGAGTGTCCCTGACAGGGGCGACAGCAATCAGCCCCAGCATTTT. Full variable domain (rest looked up from reference TRBV30 and TRBJ1-5): SQTIHQWPATLVQPVGSPLSLECTVEGTSNPNLYWYRQAAGRGLQLLFYSVGIGQISSEVPQNLSASRPQDRQFILSSKKLLLSDSGFYLCAWSVPDRGDSNQPQHFGDGTRLSIL.

This clone occurred once. V and J are TRBV18 and TRBJ1-2; 7 bases match TRBD1. After removal of 3 bases from V and 2 bases from J, the junction contained 9 bases not matched to a gene. Germline assignment: CDR1 KGHSH and CDR2 LQKENI. The length of the CDR3 is 16 residues. The CDR3 DNA reads as TGTGCCAGCTCACCCAACACGGGACAGAACAACTATGGCTACACCTTC. This sequence encodes CASSPNTGQNNYGYTF. The complete variable domain, with remaining parts taken from reference TRBV18 and TRBJ1-2, reads NAGVMQNPRHLVRRRGQEARLRCSPMKGHSHVYWYRQLPEEGLKFMVYLQKENIIDESGMPKERFSAEFPKEGPSILRIQQVVRGDSAAYFCASSPNTGQNNYGYTFGSGTRLTVV.

The rearrangement links TRBV25-1 to TRBJ2-5, with 12 positions matching TRBD2. V was clipped by 2 bases and J by 5 bases; unmatched bases: 6. The CDR3 contains 16 residues. The germline V gene has CDR1 MGHDK and CDR2 SYGVNS. The CDR3 sequence: CASSEGRLAGGETQYF. The CDR3 coding sequence is TGTGCCAGCAGTGAAGGAAGGCTAGCGGGAGGGGAGACCCAGTACTTC.